These 9 T cell receptor beta chains originate from one sample sequenced in a study of T and B cells in COVID-19 patients. Each TRB amplification used about 220-500 ng of genomic DNA from blood. TRB rearrangements were amplified by multiplex PCR with BIOMED2 TRB-A/B primers. MiXCR, applied by TCRdb to the multiplex PCR reads, yields one record per CDR3 protein. Found here are just over 7,000 distinct CDR3 sequences, around 31% of them singletons; the top ten hold approximately 20%. The sequenced material came from blood. The origin of the receptors is a human donor with active COVID-19.

This clonotype showed up just a few times. V and J are TRBV12-3 or TRBV12-4 and TRBJ1-6, with D possibly being TRBD1 (5 bases). The CDR3 has 13 amino acids. Trimming stripped 6 bases from V and 9 bases from J, with 12 bases between. The CDR3 DNA is TGTGCCAGCAGCCCGGGAACAGGTTCACCCCTCCACTTT. The encoded protein is CASSPGTGSPLHF.

This clonotype was recorded a few times. This chain joins TRBV12-3 or TRBV12-4 and TRBJ1-6; D gene uncertain. With 4 bases removed from V and 9 bases from J, the gap between germline ends came to 10 bases. The CDR3 is 13 residues long. The CDR3 is CASSSYRSSPLHF. Written as DNA, the CDR3 is TGTGCCAGCAGTTCCTACCGGAGTTCACCCCTCCACTTT.

This clonotype was observed a few times. The rearrangement links TRBV12-3 or TRBV12-4 to TRBJ2-7; D perhaps matches TRBD1 (6 bases). The CDR3 contains 13 residues. Trimming removed 5 bases from V and 2 bases from J, with 10 bases in between. This CDR3 reads CASSRQVPYEQYF. CDR3 sequence (DNA): TGTGCCAGCAGTAGACAGGTCCCCTACGAGCAGTACTTC.

This clonotype is medium-sized within its sample. V and J are TRBV18 and TRBJ2-5; D remains ambiguous. V dropped 2 bases and J dropped 5 bases, with 6 bases sitting between them. The CDR3 consists of 12 residues. The germline gives CDR1 KGHSH, CDR2 LQKENI. The CDR3 protein is CASSPSDETQYF. The CDR3 DNA follows: TGTGCCAGCTCACCATCCGACGAGACCCAGTACTTC.

The DNA of the CDR3 is TGTGCCAGCAGCCGTGACACAGATACGCAGTATTTT. This codes for CASSRDTDTQYF. The chain couples TRBV7-9 to TRBJ2-3; D is unresolved. There are 12 residues in the CDR3. The ends were cut back, 5 bases at V and 2 bases at J, with 5 bases in the middle. CDR1 and CDR2 (germline): SEHNR, FQNEAQ (reference sequence).

V and J are TRBV5-4 and TRBJ2-2, with 9 bases lining up with TRBD1. The CDR3 extends over 17 amino acids. After removal of 4 bases from V and 6 bases from J, the junction contained 13 bases not matched to a gene. Germline V CDR1 and CDR2: SGHNT, YYREEE (reference sequence). In DNA form, the CDR3 reads TGTGCCAGCAGCCAAGTCGACAGGGGGGAATTCTCCGGGGAGCTGTTTTTT. This encodes CASSQVDRGEFSGELFF.

Sample share makes this clonotype large. The CDR3 nucleotides are TGCAGCGCAGTAAGCAATCGGGTCCATGAGCAGTTCTTC. Translated, it gives CSAVSNRVHEQFF. J is TRBJ2-1 and V is TRBV29-1; D is unresolved. CDR1 is SQVTM, CDR2 ANQGSEA, per germline. Trimming stripped 7 bases from V and 8 bases from J, with 18 bases between. The CDR3 extends over 13 amino acids.

V usage is TRBV5-1 and J usage is TRBJ2-1; D is unresolved. CDR3 length: 13 residues. Germline lookup yields CDR1 SGHRS and CDR2 YFSETQ. The germline V and J ends were trimmed by 6 bases and 5 bases, with 12 bases remaining between them. The CDR3 sequence: CASTGFPDNEQFF. The CDR3 coding sequence is TGCGCCAGCACCGGCTTCCCCGACAATGAGCAGTTCTTC.

The gene calls are TRBV10-3 and TRBJ2-3; 7 bases agree with TRBD1. This CDR3 is built from 12 residues. CDR1 is ENHRY and CDR2 is SYGVKD in the germline V gene. With V trimmed by 10 bases and J by 0 bases, 1 base remained unmatched. In nucleotides, the CDR3 is TGTGCCACGACAGGGAGCACAGATACGCAGTATTTT. Translating it yields CATTGSTDTQYF.